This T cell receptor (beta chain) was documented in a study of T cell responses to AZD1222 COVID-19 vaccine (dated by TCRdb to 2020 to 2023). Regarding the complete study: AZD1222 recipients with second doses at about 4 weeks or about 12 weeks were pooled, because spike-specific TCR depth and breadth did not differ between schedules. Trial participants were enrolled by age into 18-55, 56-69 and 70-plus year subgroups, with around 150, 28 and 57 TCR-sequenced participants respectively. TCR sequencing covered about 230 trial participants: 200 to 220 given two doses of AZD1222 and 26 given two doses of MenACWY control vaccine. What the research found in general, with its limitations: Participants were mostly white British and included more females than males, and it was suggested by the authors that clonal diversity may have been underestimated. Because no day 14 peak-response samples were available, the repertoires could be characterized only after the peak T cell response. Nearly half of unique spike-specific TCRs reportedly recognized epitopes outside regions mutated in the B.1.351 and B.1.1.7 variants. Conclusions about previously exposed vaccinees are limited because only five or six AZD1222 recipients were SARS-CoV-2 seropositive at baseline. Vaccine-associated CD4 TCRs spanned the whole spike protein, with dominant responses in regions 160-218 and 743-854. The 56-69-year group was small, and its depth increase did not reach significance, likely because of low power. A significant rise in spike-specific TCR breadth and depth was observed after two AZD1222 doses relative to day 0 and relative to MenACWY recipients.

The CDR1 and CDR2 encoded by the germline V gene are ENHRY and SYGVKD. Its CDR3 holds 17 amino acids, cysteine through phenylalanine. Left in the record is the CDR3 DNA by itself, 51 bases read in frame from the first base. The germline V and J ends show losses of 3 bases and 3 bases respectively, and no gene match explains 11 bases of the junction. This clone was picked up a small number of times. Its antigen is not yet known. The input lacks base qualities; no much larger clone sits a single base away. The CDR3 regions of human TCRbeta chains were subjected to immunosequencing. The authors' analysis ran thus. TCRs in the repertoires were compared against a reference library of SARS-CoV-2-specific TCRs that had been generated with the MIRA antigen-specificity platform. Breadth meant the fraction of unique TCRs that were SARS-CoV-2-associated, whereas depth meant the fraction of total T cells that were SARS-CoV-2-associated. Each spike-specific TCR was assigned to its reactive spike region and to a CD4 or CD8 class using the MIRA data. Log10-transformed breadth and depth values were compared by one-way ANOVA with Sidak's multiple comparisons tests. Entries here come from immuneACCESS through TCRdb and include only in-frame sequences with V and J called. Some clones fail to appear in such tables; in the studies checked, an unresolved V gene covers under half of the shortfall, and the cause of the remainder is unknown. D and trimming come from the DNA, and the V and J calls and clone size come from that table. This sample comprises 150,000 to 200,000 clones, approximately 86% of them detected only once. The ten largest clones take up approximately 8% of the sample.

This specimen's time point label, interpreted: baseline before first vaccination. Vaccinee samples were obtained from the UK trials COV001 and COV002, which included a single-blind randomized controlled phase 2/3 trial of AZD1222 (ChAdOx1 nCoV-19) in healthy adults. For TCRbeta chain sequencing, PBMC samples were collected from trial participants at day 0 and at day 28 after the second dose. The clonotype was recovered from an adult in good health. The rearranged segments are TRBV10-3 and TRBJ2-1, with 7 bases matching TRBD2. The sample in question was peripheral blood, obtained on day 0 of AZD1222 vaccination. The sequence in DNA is TGTGCCATCAGTGACACGACTAGCAAATCGTTCTACAATGAGCAGTTCTTC. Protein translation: CAISDTTSKSFYNEQFF.